This T cell receptor (beta chain) is drawn from a study of blood T cells in healthy people across ages. This CDR3 region has 14 residues. The germline V gene encodes CDR1 MNHNY and CDR2 SVGAGI (reference sequence). Losses at the gene ends were 6 bases for V and 3 bases for J; bases not matched to a gene: 7. The second PCR ran about 6 to 11 cycles with a sample-barcoded 5' primer and J-beta primers. Through a template-switch adaptor with 12 random nucleotides, each cDNA molecule received a tag. TCRdb analysed the 5' RACE reads with MiXCR anew, one entry per CDR3 protein. The repertoire consists of some 1.6 million distinct CDR3 sequences, with approximately 32% occurring once and the leading ten covering approximately 10%.

The V gene is TRBV6-6, the J gene TRBJ2-7; 8 bases map to TRBD1. This clonotype was sampled from a woman younger than 45 in good health. Sequenced sample: blood. This CDR3 is CASRAQGVDYEQYF. In DNA form, the CDR3 reads TGTGCCAGCAGGGCACAGGGGGTTGACTACGAGCAGTACTTC.